One and the same sample provided the 31 T cell receptor beta chains below, sequenced in a study of radiotherapy plus CTLA-4 blockade in lung cancer. Some clones are missing from TCRdb's copy, which holds only in-frame ones; the method was immunoSEQ multiplex PCR. The table includes roughly 50,000 clones, roughly 90% detected once. The sample in question was peripheral blood, obtained from a patient treated with radiotherapy plus ipilimumab. The receptor source for this set is a human donor with non-small cell lung cancer that progressed on radiotherapy plus ipilimumab. Some clones in this sample may be carry-over from other donors' samples.

The CDR3 here is CASSLPGSSITNEKLFF. The CDR3, as DNA: TGTGCCAGCAGCTTACCAGGCTCGTCTATTACTAATGAAAAACTGTTTTTT. The rearrangement links TRBV11-2 to TRBJ1-4; D remains unclear. From germline, CDR1 is SGHAT and CDR2 FQNNGV. CDR3 size: 17 residues. With 2 bases removed from V and 2 bases from J, the gap between germline ends came to 15 bases.

This chain connects TRBV5-1 to TRBJ2-7; the D is unclear. The germline CDR1 and CDR2 sequences are SGHRS and YFSETQ. The CDR3 contains 14 residues. Trimming left V 4 bases short and J 4 bases short, with 15 bases between. The CDR3 here is CASSPPTPTYEQYF. The DNA of the CDR3 is TGCGCCAGCAGCCCCCCGACACCAACTTACGAGCAGTACTTC.

The chain links TRBV19 to TRBJ1-1, with D possibly being TRBD1 (5 bases). Germline CDR1 is LNHDA and CDR2 is SQIVND (reference sequence). V was trimmed by 7 bases and J by 4 bases, leaving 16 bases between them. This CDR3 region has 14 residues. The CDR3 DNA reads TGTGCCAGTATCACCACGTTGGGGCCCACTGAAGCTTTCTTT. This sequence encodes CASITTLGPTEAFF.

The rearrangement links TRBV6-1 to TRBJ1-1; tentative D call: TRBD1 (5 bases). Trimming cost V 2 bases and J 9 bases, with 16 bases left between them. This CDR3 region has 14 residues. Germline values: CDR1 MNHNS, CDR2 SASEGT. For the CDR3, the DNA is TGTGCCAGCAGTGAACGCGGGACCTTTGTGAAAGCTTTCTTT. It codes for CASSERGTFVKAFF.

The rearrangement uses TRBV5-6 and TRBJ2-1, with D possibly TRBD1 on 5 matching bases. V was cut by 0 bases and J by 7 bases, with 20 bases left in between. The CDR3 has 17 residues. Germline V lookup: CDR1 SGHDT, CDR2 YYEEEE. The CDR3 loop reads CASSLEWVGRVRNEQFF. The CDR3 region has the DNA TGTGCCAGCAGCTTGGAATGGGTGGGCAGGGTTAGGAATGAGCAGTTCTTC.

The J gene is TRBJ2-5, the V gene TRBV4-2, with 9 bases fitting TRBD1. With V trimmed by 3 bases and J by 4 bases, 3 bases remained unmatched. The CDR3 has 14 residues. CDR1 LGHNA and CDR2 YNFKEQ come from the germline V gene. CDR3 protein: CASSQGQGGETQYF. As DNA, the CDR3 is TGTGCCAGCAGCCAGGGACAGGGTGGAGAGACCCAGTACTTC.

V and J are TRBV15 and TRBJ2-5; 11 nucleotides match TRBD2. Germline CDR1 LNHNV, CDR2 YYDKDF (reference sequence). The V and J ends lost 0 bases and 4 bases, in that order; junction bases with no gene match: 19. The CDR3 has 21 residues. The CDR3, as DNA: TGTGCCACCAGCAGAGATCGGGTCATTAGCGGGAGGGCCGTTGCCGGAGAGACCCAGTACTTC. It codes for CATSRDRVISGRAVAGETQYF.

The chain joins TRBV21-1 to TRBJ1-3; the table calls TRBD1, which could not be checked here. TRBV21-1 is a known pseudogene. There are 15 residues in the CDR3. The CDR3 is CASSKVTVSGNTIYF. As DNA, the CDR3 is TGTGCCAGCAGCAAAGTTACAGTCTCTGGAAACACCATATATTTT.

The chain recombines TRBV10-3 with TRBJ2-7, with a possible D match to TRBD1 (7 bases). The CDR3 loop spans 15 amino acids. Germline loops: CDR1 ENHRY, CDR2 SYGVKD. Trimming took 0 bases from V and 9 from J, leaving 18 bases between them. The CDR3 sequence: CAISESTGRILGQYF. The CDR3 nucleotides read TGTGCCATCAGTGAGTCGACAGGGAGGATCCTGGGGCAGTACTTC.

The V and J genes are TRBV5-6 and TRBJ1-4; 9 nucleotides line up with TRBD1. V gave up 4 bases and J gave up 8 bases; unmatched junction bases: 6. Germline values: CDR1 SGHDT, CDR2 YYEEEE. CDR3 length equals 14 residues. The CDR3 loop is CASSEGQGGEKLFF. CDR3 DNA: TGTGCCAGCAGCGAGGGACAGGGTGGCGAAAAACTGTTTTTT.

The chain uses TRBV4-1 and TRBJ1-1; TRBD1 might be the D (5 bases). V dropped 4 bases and J dropped 1 base, with 10 bases sitting between them. Germline lookup yields CDR1 MGHRA and CDR2 YSYEKL. CDR3 size: 14 residues. This CDR3 reads CASSPSTENTEAFF. CDR3 bases: TGCGCCAGCAGCCCGTCGACAGAGAACACTGAAGCTTTCTTT.

J is TRBJ2-3 and V is TRBV5-1, with D unclear. The CDR3 length is 14 residues. The germline gives CDR1 SGHRS, CDR2 YFSETQ. The germline V and J ends were trimmed by 1 base and 0 bases, with 6 bases remaining between them. This chain's CDR3 is CASSLLTSTDTQYF. In nucleotides, the CDR3 is TGCGCCAGCAGCTTGCTGACTAGCACAGATACGCAGTATTTT.

This clone was seen once. The genes are TRBV27 and TRBJ2-7; a weak D match, TRBD1 (6 bases). Trimming removed 1 base at V and 2 bases at J, with 9 bases between. This CDR3 contains 14 residues. Germline CDR1 is MNHEY and CDR2 is SMNVEV (reference sequence). This chain's CDR3 is CASSLYRATYEQYF. The CDR3 coding sequence is TGTGCCAGCAGTTTATACAGGGCAACCTACGAGCAGTACTTC.

The chain couples TRBV7-6 to TRBJ1-1, with D possibly matching TRBD1 (6 bases). Trimming cost V 3 bases and J 0 bases, with 11 bases left between them. The germline V gene has CDR1 SGHVS and CDR2 FNYEAQ. The CDR3 runs 15 residues. CDR3 region: CASSFEKGVNTEAFF. The CDR3 nucleotides are TGTGCCAGCAGCTTTGAGAAGGGGGTGAACACTGAAGCTTTCTTT. The entire variable domain, with the rest obtained from reference TRBV7-6 and TRBJ1-1, is as follows: GAGVSQSPRYKVTKRGQDVALRCDPISGHVSLYWYRQALGQGPEFLTYFNYEAQQDKSGLPNDRFSAERPEGSISTLTIQRTEQRDSAMYRCASSFEKGVNTEAFFGQGTRLTVV.

For the CDR3, the DNA is TGTGCCAGCAGCAAAATGATTCGGGCGGACGTGGAGGGCTACGAGCAGTACTTC. Translation: CASSKMIRADVEGYEQYF. The chain carries TRBV21-1 and TRBJ2-7; TRBD2, as called in the table, went unchecked against the DNA. TRBV21-1 is given as a pseudogene. CDR3 length equals 18 residues.

The chain links TRBV2 to TRBJ1-1; 9 nucleotides align to TRBD1. This CDR3 region has 16 residues. Germline loops: CDR1 SNHLY, CDR2 FYNNEI. V lost 4 bases to trimming and J lost 2 bases; unmatched junction nucleotides: 8. The CDR3 protein is CASSADRGLANTEAFF. The CDR3 DNA follows: TGTGCCAGCAGTGCCGACAGGGGGTTGGCTAACACTGAAGCTTTCTTT.

This chain connects TRBV9 to TRBJ1-2; TRBD1 agrees at 8 bases. The CDR3 is 14 amino acids. Germline loops: CDR1 SGDLS, CDR2 YYNGEE. Germline trimming cut 4 bases from V and 5 bases from J; bases unmatched to any gene: 7. The CDR3 DNA reads TGTGCCAGCAGCTACGGACAGGGAGGGTATGGCTACACCTTC. Translating it yields CASSYGQGGYGYTF.

This clone was detected only once. The chain couples TRBV9 to TRBJ2-5; 7 bases are shared with TRBD1. The DNA end favors TRBJ2-7, so the J call may be wrong. The germline V gene has CDR1 SGDLS and CDR2 YYNGEE. The CDR3 covers 14 residues. CDR3 sequence (DNA): TGTGCCAGCAGCGAAAGACAGGGATGGGGCGAGCAGTACTTC. Protein: CASSERQGWGEQYF.

The chain combines TRBV6-6 with TRBJ2-2; TRBD1 matches at 7 bases. The length of the CDR3 is 15 residues. Germline CDR1 is MNHNY and CDR2 is SVGAGI (reference sequence). Germline trimming cut 7 bases from V and 0 bases from J; bases unmatched to any gene: 5. As DNA, the CDR3 is TGTGCCAGCATCAGGGACAGCACGAACACCGGGGAGCTGTTTTTT. Translated: CASIRDSTNTGELFF.

This clone was counted a single time. The gene calls are TRBV27 and TRBJ2-7; unclear D gene. This CDR3 comprises 13 residues. V shed 0 bases and J shed 4 bases, with 7 bases lying between them. From germline, CDR1 is MNHEY and CDR2 SMNVEV (reference sequence). CDR3 region: CASSLSSEYEQYF. The CDR3 region has the DNA TGTGCCAGCAGTTTATCGTCGGAGTACGAGCAGTACTTC.

The genes are TRBV19 and TRBJ1-5, with 7 bases lining up with TRBD1. Trimming at V came to 3 bases and at J to 5 bases, leaving 4 bases not matched to a gene. Per the germline V gene, CDR1 is LNHDA and CDR2 is SQIVND (reference sequence). The CDR3 runs to 14 residues. This CDR3 is CASSIFRGDQPQHF. The CDR3 nucleotides read TGTGCCAGTAGTATTTTCAGGGGGGATCAGCCCCAGCATTTT.

The J gene is TRBJ2-5, the V gene TRBV2, with D perhaps TRBD2 (6 bases). Trimming removed 6 bases from V and 1 base from J, with 12 bases in between. The germline V gene encodes CDR1 SNHLY and CDR2 FYNNEI. CDR3 length: 14 residues. In DNA form, the CDR3 reads TGTGCCAGCAGCCCGGGACTGGGCCAAGAGACCCAGTACTTC. Its translation is CASSPGLGQETQYF.

This CDR3 is CASQSPGGGVHGYTF. CDR3 bases: TGTGCCAGCCAATCGCCGGGAGGGGGAGTGCATGGCTACACCTTC. The genes are TRBV28 and TRBJ1-2; D may be TRBD1 (6 bases). The V gene lost 8 bases and the J gene lost 6 bases, with 22 bases spanning the gap. CDR1 MDHEN and CDR2 SYDVKM come from the germline V gene. This CDR3 has 15 amino acids.

This chain links TRBV4-1 with TRBJ2-5, with 7 bases matching TRBD1. Near its end, the DNA agrees better with TRBJ2-7, so the J call may be wrong. Germline-derived CDR1 and CDR2 are MGHRA and YSYEKL. The CDR3 covers 16 residues. The DNA for the CDR3 is TGCGCCAGCAGCCAAGAGCCGGGACAGAAGGGTAACGAGCAGTACTTC. Protein: CASSQEPGQKGNEQYF.

This chain joins TRBV9 and TRBJ2-7, with D possibly matching TRBD2 (6 bases). The germline gives CDR1 SGDLS, CDR2 YYNGEE. The CDR3 has 12 amino acids. Trimming pared 1 base from V and 6 bases from J, leaving 8 bases between. The CDR3 DNA follows: TGTGCCAGCAGCGTATTGGGGGGCGAGCAGTACTTC. Translating it yields CASSVLGGEQYF.

This clone has only one observation. The chain carries TRBV2 and TRBJ2-1, with D possibly being TRBD1 (5 bases). The CDR3 spans 15 residues. CDR1 is SNHLY, CDR2 FYNNEI, per germline. The germline V and J ends were trimmed by 7 bases and 4 bases, with 17 bases remaining between them. The CDR3 nucleotides read TGTGCCAGCAATACTCAGGGAAAGTTGTACAATGAGCAGTTCTTC. This encodes CASNTQGKLYNEQFF.

The V gene is TRBV9, the J gene TRBJ2-3; 7 bases are shared with TRBD2. The junction had 6 bases not matched to a gene; V was cut back by 0 bases and J by 5 bases. From germline, CDR1 is SGDLS and CDR2 YYNGEE. The CDR3 consists of 15 residues. CDR3 sequence: CASSVGGRAVDTQYF. Here the CDR3 DNA reads TGTGCCAGCAGCGTAGGGGGGAGGGCCGTAGATACGCAGTATTTT. Using reference TRBV9 and TRBJ2-3 for the parts outside the CDR3, the full variable domain is DSGVTQTPKHLITATGQRVTLRCSPRSGDLSVYWYQQSLDQGLQFLIQYYNGEERAKGNILERFSAQQFPDLHSELNLSSLELGDSALYFCASSVGGRAVDTQYFGPGTRLTVL.

This rearrangement joins TRBV5-4 to TRBJ1-5; D possibly corresponds to TRBD1 (5 bases). The V gene lost 0 bases and the J gene lost 1 base, with 8 bases spanning the gap. Germline V gives CDR1 SGHNT, CDR2 YYREEE (reference sequence). This CDR3 is 15 amino acids long. The CDR3 loop is CASSLGGESNQPQHF. The CDR3 DNA is TGTGCCAGCAGCTTGGGGGGGGAGAGCAATCAGCCCCAGCATTTT.

The rearrangement joins TRBV6-5 to TRBJ2-1; maybe TRBD2 (6 bases). The CDR3 is 15 residues long. Germline loops: CDR1 MNHEY, CDR2 SVGAGI. Trimming cost V 2 bases and J 2 bases, with 10 bases left between them. The chain's CDR3 is CASSYIGGAYNEQFF. The CDR3 DNA is TGTGCCAGCAGTTACATCGGGGGAGCCTACAATGAGCAGTTCTTC.

The chain is built from TRBV7-2 and TRBJ1-5; possible D gene TRBD1, 6 bases. Trimming shortened V by 1 base and J by 2 bases, and 12 bases separated the two germline ends. Germline CDR1 and CDR2: SGHTA and FQGNSA. CDR3 length equals 16 residues. CDR3 coding DNA: TGTGCCAGCAGCTTAGGGGAAGGGGGGGGCAATCAGCCCCAGCATTTT. Translating it yields CASSLGEGGGNQPQHF.

The V call is TRBV5-1, the J call TRBJ2-7; D may be TRBD1 (5 bases). The CDR3 consists of 15 residues. Germline CDR1 SGHRS, CDR2 YFSETQ. V lost 5 bases and J 6 bases, leaving 21 bases between the germline ends. The CDR3 protein is CASRLLQFQGSEQYF. CDR3 nucleotide sequence: TGCGCCAGCAGATTGCTCCAATTTCAGGGTTCCGAGCAGTACTTC.